The sample holds one count of the clone carrying this T cell receptor beta chain. No antigen is known for it. The entry originates in a study of CD8+CD57+ T cells in acquired aplastic anemia. Across the whole study: Yields of DNA that came from sorted CD4+ and CD8+ cells averaged roughly 3 ug. The study, taken as a whole, reports: No significant patient-versus-control difference appeared in CD8+ Simpson's diversity. Shared by patients and controls, 25 to 30 CD8+ CDR3s were abundant in patients.

CDR3 size: 12 residues. Germline loops: CDR1 SEHNR, CDR2 FQNEAQ (reference sequence). V was clipped by 3 bases and J by 7 bases, with 10 bases between them. Patients who underwent sequencing had shown CD8+CD57+ cell expansion by flow cytometry. The template used for profiling TCR beta VDJ and CDR3 was genomic DNA. TCRdb re-derived calls from the reads in MiXCR, one entry per CDR3 protein. The sample has fewer than 200,000 distinct CDR3 sequences, under 50% seen once; the top ten hold about 1.8%. This receptor was taken from a human donor with aplastic anemia. The material sequenced was sorted CD4+, CD8+, or CD8+CD57+ T cells (not recorded which) from PBMCs. The chain is built from TRBV7-9 and TRBJ2-7; possibly TRBD1 or TRBD2 for D (5 bases each). CDR3 protein: CASSLGTAEQYF. The CDR3 bases are TGTGCCAGCAGCTTGGGGACGGCGGAGCAGTACTTC.